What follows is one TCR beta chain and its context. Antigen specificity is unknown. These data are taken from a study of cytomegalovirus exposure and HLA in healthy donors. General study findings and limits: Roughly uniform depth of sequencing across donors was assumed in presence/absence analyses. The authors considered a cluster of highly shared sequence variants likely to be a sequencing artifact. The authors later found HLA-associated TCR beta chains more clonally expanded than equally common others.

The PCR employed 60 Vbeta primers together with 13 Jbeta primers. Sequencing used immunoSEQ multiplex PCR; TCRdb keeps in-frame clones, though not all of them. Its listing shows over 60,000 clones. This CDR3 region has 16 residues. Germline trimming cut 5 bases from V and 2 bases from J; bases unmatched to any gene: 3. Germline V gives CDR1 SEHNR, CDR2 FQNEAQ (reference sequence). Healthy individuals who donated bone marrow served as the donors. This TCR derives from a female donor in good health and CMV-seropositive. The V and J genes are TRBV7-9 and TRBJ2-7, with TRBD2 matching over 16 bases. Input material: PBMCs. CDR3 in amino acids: CASSGTSGRATYEQYF. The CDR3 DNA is TGTGCCAGCAGCGGGACTAGCGGGAGGGCAACCTACGAGCAGTACTTC. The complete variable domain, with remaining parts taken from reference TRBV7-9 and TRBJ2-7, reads DTGVSQNPRHKITKRGQNVTFRCDPISEHNRLYWYRQTLGQGPEFLTYFQNEAQLEKSRLLSDRFSAERPKGSFSTLEIQRTEQGDSAMYLCASSGTSGRATYEQYFGPGTRLTVT.